The text below deals with one T cell receptor beta chain. Its target is unknown. This specimen belongs to a study of T cell responses to AZD1222 COVID-19 vaccine. Study-level information: Whether given at about 4 or about 12 weeks, second doses were pooled.

The study's findings and limits: Clonal diversity was possibly underestimated, and the donors were mostly white British, with more females. When two AZD1222 doses had been given, Spike-specific TCR breadth and depth rose. Among AZD1222 vaccinees, only 6 or 7 were seropositive at baseline.

The V gene lost 5 bases and the J gene lost 1 base, with 11 bases spanning the gap. CDR1 LNHDA and CDR2 SQIVND come from the germline V gene (reference sequence). The CDR3 totals 14 residues. Assay used: immunoSEQ multiplex PCR; TCRdb lists only in-frame clones, some missing. Found here are over 65,000 clones, 80% to 90% of them singletons; the top ten hold roughly 7.7%. The clonotype originates from an adult in good health. V gene TRBV19 combines with J gene TRBJ1-1; TRBD1 might be the D (6 bases). This specimen consisted of peripheral blood, obtained on day 0 of AZD1222 vaccination. DNA of the CDR3: TGTGCCAGTAGTCCCGGGACAACGAACACTGAAGCTTTCTTT. Translating it yields CASSPGTTNTEAFF. Full variable domain (outside the CDR3, taken from reference TRBV19 and TRBJ1-1): DGGITQSPKYLFRKEGQNVTLSCEQNLNHDAMYWYRQDPGQGLRLIYYSQIVNDFQKGDIAEGYSVSREKKESFPLTVTSAQKNPTAFYLCASSPGTTNTEAFFGQGTRLTVV.